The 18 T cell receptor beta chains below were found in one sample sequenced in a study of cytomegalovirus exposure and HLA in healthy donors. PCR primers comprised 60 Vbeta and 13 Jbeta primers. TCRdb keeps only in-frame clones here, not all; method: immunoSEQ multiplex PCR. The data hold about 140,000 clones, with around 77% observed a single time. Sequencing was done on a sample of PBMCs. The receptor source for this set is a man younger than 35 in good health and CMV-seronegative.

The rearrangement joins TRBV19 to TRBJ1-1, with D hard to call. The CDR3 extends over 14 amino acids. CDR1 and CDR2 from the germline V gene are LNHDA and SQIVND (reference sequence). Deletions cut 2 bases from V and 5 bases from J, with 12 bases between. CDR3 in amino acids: CASSILGGETEAFF. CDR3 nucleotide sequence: TGTGCCAGTAGTATATTGGGAGGTGAGACTGAAGCTTTCTTT.

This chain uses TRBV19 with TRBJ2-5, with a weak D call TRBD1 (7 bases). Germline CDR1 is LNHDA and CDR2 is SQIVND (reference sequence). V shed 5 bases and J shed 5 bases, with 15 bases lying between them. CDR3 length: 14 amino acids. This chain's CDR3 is CASSGQGGEETQYF. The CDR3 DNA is TGTGCCAGTAGTGGTCAGGGGGGCGAGGAGACCCAGTACTTC.

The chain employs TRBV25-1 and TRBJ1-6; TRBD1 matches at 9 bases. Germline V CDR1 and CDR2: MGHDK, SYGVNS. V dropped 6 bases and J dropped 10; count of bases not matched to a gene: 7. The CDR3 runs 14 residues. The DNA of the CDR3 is TGTGCCAGCAGGCCGGTTGGACAGGGGTCACCCCTCCACTTT. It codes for CASRPVGQGSPLHF.

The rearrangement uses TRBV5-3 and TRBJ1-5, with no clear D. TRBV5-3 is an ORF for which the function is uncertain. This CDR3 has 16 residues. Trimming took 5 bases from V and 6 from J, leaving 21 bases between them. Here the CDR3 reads CARRASSNSDGQPQHF. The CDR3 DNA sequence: TGTGCCAGAAGAGCGTCTAGTAACTCCGACGGTCAGCCCCAGCATTTT.

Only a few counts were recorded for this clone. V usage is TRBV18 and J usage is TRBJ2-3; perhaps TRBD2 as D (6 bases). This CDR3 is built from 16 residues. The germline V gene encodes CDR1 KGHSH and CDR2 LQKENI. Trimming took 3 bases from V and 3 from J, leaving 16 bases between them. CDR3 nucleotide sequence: TGTGCCAGCTCACCCGGACTAACATTATGGACAGATACGCAGTATTTT. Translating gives CASSPGLTLWTDTQYF.

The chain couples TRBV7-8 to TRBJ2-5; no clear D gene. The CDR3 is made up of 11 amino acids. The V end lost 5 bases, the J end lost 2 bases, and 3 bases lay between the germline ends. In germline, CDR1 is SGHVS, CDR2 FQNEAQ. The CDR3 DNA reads TGTGCCAGCAGCCCTCAAGAGACCCAGTACTTC. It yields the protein CASSPQETQYF.

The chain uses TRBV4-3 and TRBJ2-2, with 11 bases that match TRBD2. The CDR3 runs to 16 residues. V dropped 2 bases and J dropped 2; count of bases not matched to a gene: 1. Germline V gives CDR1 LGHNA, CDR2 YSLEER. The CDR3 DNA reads TGCGCCAGCAGCCAACTAGCGGGAGGCAACACCGGGGAGCTGTTTTTT. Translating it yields CASSQLAGGNTGELFF.

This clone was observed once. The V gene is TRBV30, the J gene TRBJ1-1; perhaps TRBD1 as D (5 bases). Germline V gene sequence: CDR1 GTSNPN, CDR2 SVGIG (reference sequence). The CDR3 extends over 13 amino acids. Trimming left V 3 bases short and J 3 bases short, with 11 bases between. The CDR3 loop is CAWRTASHTEAFF. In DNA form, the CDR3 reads TGTGCCTGGAGGACAGCCTCTCACACTGAAGCTTTCTTT.

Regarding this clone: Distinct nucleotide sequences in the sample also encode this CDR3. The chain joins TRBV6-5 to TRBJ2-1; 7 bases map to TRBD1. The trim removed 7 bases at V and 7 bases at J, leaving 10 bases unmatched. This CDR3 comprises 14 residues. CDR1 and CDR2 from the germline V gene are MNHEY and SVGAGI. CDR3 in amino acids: CASTPWDRENEQFF. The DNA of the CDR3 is TGTGCCAGCACCCCATGGGACAGAGAAAATGAGCAGTTCTTC.

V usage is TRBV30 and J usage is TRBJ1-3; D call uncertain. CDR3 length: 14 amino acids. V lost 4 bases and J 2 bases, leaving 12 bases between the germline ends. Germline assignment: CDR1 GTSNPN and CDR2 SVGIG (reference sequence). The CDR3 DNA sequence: TGTGCCTGGATCGAGCGGGCTACTGGAAACACCATATATTTT. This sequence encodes CAWIERATGNTIYF.

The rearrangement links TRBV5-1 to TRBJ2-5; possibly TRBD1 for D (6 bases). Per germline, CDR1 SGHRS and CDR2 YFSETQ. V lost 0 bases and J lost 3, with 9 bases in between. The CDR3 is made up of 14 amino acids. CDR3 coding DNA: TGCGCCAGCAGCTTGGTTGCAGGGGAAGAGACCCAGTACTTC. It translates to CASSLVAGEETQYF.

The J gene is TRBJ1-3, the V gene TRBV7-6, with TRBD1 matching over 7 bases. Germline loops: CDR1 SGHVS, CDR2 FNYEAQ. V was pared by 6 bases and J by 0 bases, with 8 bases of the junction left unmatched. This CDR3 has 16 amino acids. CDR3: CASSSYDRVSGNTIYF. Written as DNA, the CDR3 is TGTGCCAGCAGTTCCTATGACAGGGTCTCTGGAAACACCATATATTTT.

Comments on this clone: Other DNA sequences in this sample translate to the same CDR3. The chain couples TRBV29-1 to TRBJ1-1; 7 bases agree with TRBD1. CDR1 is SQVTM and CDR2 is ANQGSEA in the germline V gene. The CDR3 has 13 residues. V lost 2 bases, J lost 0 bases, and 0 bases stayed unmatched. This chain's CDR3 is CSVERGLNTEAFF. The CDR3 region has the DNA TGCAGCGTTGAAAGGGGGCTGAACACTGAAGCTTTCTTT.

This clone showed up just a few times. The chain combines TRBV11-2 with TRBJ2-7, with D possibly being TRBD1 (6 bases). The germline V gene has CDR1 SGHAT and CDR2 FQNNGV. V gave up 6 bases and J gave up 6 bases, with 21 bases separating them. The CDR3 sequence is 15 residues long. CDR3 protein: CASRINRDLPREQYF. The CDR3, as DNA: TGTGCCAGCAGGATTAACAGGGACCTACCCCGCGAGCAGTACTTC.

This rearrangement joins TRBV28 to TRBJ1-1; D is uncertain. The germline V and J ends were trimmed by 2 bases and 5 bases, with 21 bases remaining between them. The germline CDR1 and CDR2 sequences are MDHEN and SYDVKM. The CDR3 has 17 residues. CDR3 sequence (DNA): TGTGCCAGCAGTTTAACCTGGCGGAGGTTGCGGGTGACTGAAGCTTTCTTT. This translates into CASSLTWRRLRVTEAFF.

In DNA form, the CDR3 reads TGCAGCGTTTACGGGACTAGCGGGGGTACAGATACGCAGTATTTT. It specifies CSVYGTSGGTDTQYF. The chain employs TRBV29-1 and TRBJ2-3; the match to TRBD2 covers 14 bases. Losses at the gene ends were 5 bases for V and 3 bases for J; bases not matched to a gene: 4. Germline V lookup: CDR1 SQVTM, CDR2 ANQGSEA. This CDR3 has 15 amino acids.

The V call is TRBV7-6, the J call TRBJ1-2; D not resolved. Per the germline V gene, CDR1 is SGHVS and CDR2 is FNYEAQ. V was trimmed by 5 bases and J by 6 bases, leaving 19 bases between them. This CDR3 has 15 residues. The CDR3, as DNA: TGTGCCAGCAGCCCGTACACCGGGTCATCTGATGGCTACACCTTC. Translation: CASSPYTGSSDGYTF.

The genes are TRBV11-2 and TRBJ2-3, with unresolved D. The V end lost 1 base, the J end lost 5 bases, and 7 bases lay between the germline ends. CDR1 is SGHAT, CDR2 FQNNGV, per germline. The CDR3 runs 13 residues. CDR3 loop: CASSLASGDTQYF. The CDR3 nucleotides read TGTGCCAGCAGCTTAGCGTCAGGAGATACGCAGTATTTT. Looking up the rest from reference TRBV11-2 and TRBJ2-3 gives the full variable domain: EAGVAQSPRYKIIEKRQSVAFWCNPISGHATLYWYQQILGQGPKLLIQFQNNGVVDDSQLPKDRFSAERLKGVDSTLKIQPAKLEDSAVYLCASSLASGDTQYFGPGTRLTVL.